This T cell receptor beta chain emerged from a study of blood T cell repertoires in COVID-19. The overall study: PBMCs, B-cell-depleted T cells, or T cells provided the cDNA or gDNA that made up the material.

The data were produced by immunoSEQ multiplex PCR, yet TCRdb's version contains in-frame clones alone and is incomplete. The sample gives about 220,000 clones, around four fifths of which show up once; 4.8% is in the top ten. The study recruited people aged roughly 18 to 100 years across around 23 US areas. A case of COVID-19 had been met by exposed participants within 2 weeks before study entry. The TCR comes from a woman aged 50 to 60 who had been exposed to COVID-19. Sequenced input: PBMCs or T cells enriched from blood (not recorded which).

CDR3 protein: CSAGGRTEAFF. CDR3 nucleotides: TGCAGTGCGGGGGGTCGCACTGAAGCTTTCTTT. The rearrangement uses TRBV20-1 and TRBJ1-1; the D gene is possibly TRBD1 (5 bases). The germline CDR1 and CDR2 sequences are DFQATT and SNEGSKA (reference sequence). This CDR3 is 11 amino acids long. V was shortened by 6 bases and J by 4 bases, with 9 bases between the two germline ends.